This passage covers 20 T cell receptor beta chains from one sample sequenced in a study of Tregs in tolerant kidney transplant recipients. Assay used: immunoSEQ multiplex PCR; TCRdb lists only in-frame clones, some missing. This sample has approximately 50,000 clones, with 90% to 95% found just once. The nonmyeloablative bone marrow transplants came from related graft donors, with transient mixed chimerism. The sequences come from CD8+ T cells from blood (PBMCs), collected 24 months after the transplant. All receptors come from a human patient who received a combined kidney and bone marrow transplant. Some of the T cells may derive from the graft donor.

This clone came up once. The rearrangement links TRBV9 to TRBJ2-5, with 16 nucleotides matching TRBD2. V shed 4 bases and J 2 bases; nucleotides not matched to a gene: 5. CDR1 SGDLS and CDR2 YYNGEE come from the germline V gene. The CDR3 runs 17 residues. The CDR3 region has the DNA TGTGCCAGCAGCTTGCTGGGACTAGCGGGGGGGCAAGAGACCCAGTACTTC. Its translation is CASSLLGLAGGQETQYF. The full variable domain, with the rest looked up from reference TRBV9 and TRBJ2-5, is DSGVTQTPKHLITATGQRVTLRCSPRSGDLSVYWYQQSLDQGLQFLIQYYNGEERAKGNILERFSAQQFPDLHSELNLSSLELGDSALYFCASSLLGLAGGQETQYFGPGTRLLVL.

This CDR3 is CASSLTGSPYEQYF. CDR3 sequence (DNA): TGTGCCAGCAGTCTTACAGGGTCACCCTACGAGCAGTACTTC. The rearrangement uses TRBV27 and TRBJ2-5, with a possible D match to TRBD1 (6 bases). The DNA end lines up better with TRBJ2-7; the J call may be wrong. Germline values: CDR1 MNHEY, CDR2 SMNVEV (reference sequence). This CDR3 has 14 residues.

This chain joins TRBV5-4 and TRBJ1-1, with D perhaps matching TRBD1 (5 bases). Germline V gives CDR1 SGHNT, CDR2 YYREEE (reference sequence). The CDR3 sequence is 12 residues long. Between the trimmed V and J ends, which lost 2 bases and 5 bases, there was a span of 7 bases. The CDR3 is CASSFGGTEAFF. CDR3 nucleotide sequence: TGTGCCAGCAGCTTTGGGGGGACTGAAGCTTTCTTT.

The V call is TRBV11-1, the J call TRBJ2-7; 10 bases map to TRBD1. Germline values: CDR1 SGHAT, CDR2 FQDESV (reference sequence). After removal of 1 base from V and 0 bases from J, the junction contained 6 bases not matched to a gene. The CDR3 sequence is 17 residues long. The CDR3 DNA is TGTGCCAGCAGCTTAGGGGACAGGGGTCAAAACTCCTACGAGCAGTACTTC. As protein: CASSLGDRGQNSYEQYF.

The V call is TRBV5-5, the J call TRBJ2-3, with a possible D match to TRBD2 (5 bases). The CDR3 sequence is 14 residues long. Germline CDR1 is SGHKS and CDR2 is YYEKEE (reference sequence). V was cut by 3 bases and J by 6 bases, with 14 bases left in between. The chain's CDR3 is CASSSDWHPDTQYF. The CDR3 region has the DNA TGTGCCAGCAGCTCGGACTGGCATCCGGATACGCAGTATTTT.

This clone was found once. The chain links TRBV7-9 to TRBJ1-1, with unresolved D. The CDR3 loop spans 13 amino acids. With 1 base removed from V and 7 bases from J, the gap between germline ends came to 10 bases. Germline CDR1 is SEHNR and CDR2 is FQNEAQ (reference sequence). The chain's CDR3 is CASSLVLGGEAFF. CDR3 in DNA: TGTGCCAGCAGCTTAGTACTGGGAGGTGAAGCTTTCTTT.

This rearrangement joins TRBV4-1 to TRBJ2-5, with TRBD1 matching over 7 bases. The J call is doubtful: the DNA matches TRBJ2-7 better. CDR3 length equals 15 residues. Germline lookup yields CDR1 MGHRA and CDR2 YSYEKL. The CDR3 here is CASSQAEDRRYEQYF. As DNA, the CDR3 is TGCGCCAGCAGCCAAGCTGAGGACAGGCGATACGAGCAGTACTTC.

V gene TRBV7-9 combines with J gene TRBJ2-3; a weak D match, TRBD2 (6 bases). The ends were cut back, 2 bases at V and 0 bases at J, with 12 bases in the middle. This CDR3 has 16 residues. From germline, CDR1 is SEHNR and CDR2 FQNEAQ (reference sequence). The DNA for the CDR3 is TGTGCCAGCAGCTTACTGCTAGCGCGAAGCACAGATACGCAGTATTTT. Its translation: CASSLLLARSTDTQYF.

The genes are TRBV6-4 and TRBJ2-1; 7 bases agree with TRBD1. Trimming at V came to 10 bases and at J to 5 bases, leaving 17 bases not matched to a gene. CDR1 and CDR2 (germline): MRHNA, SNTAGT. CDR3 size: 16 residues. CDR3 loop: CATNHIGQVYDNEQFF. CDR3 nucleotides: TGTGCCACTAACCACATAGGACAGGTGTATGACAATGAGCAGTTCTTC.

V gene TRBV4-1 combines with J gene TRBJ2-3; TRBD1 matches 7 bases. Germline CDR1 is MGHRA and CDR2 is YSYEKL. V was clipped by 5 bases and J by 6 bases; unmatched bases: 11. The CDR3 sequence is 15 residues long. The chain's CDR3 is CASSWSPGGRDTQYF. In nucleotides, the CDR3 is TGCGCCAGCAGCTGGTCGCCAGGGGGTAGGGATACGCAGTATTTT.

This chain uses TRBV27 with TRBJ2-1; 13 bases are shared with TRBD2. Germline V gene sequence: CDR1 MNHEY, CDR2 SMNVEV (reference sequence). V gave up 1 base and J gave up 10 bases; unmatched junction bases: 1. CDR3 length: 14 amino acids. In DNA, the CDR3 is TGTGCCAGCAGTTTATGGGGACTAGCGGGGGAGCAGTTCTTC. This gives the protein CASSLWGLAGEQFF.

The V call is TRBV5-4, the J call TRBJ2-3; 8 bases are a match to TRBD2. V shed 4 bases, J shed 3 bases, and the junction held 7 bases outside the gene matches. The CDR3 runs 15 residues. CDR1 is SGHNT, CDR2 YYREEE, per germline (reference sequence). The CDR3 spells CASSDPGLGTDTQYF. CDR3 sequence (DNA): TGTGCCAGCAGCGACCCGGGACTAGGAACAGATACGCAGTATTTT.

V usage is TRBV6-1 and J usage is TRBJ2-2; 8 bases align to TRBD1. The V gene end was trimmed by 10 bases and the J gene end by 7 bases; junction bases not matched to a gene: 11. Germline V CDR1 and CDR2: MNHNS, SASEGT. There are 14 residues in the CDR3. The CDR3 sequence is CANQGAGTIGELFF. The CDR3, as DNA: TGTGCCAACCAGGGGGCCGGAACCATCGGGGAGCTGTTTTTT.

The chain recombines TRBV4-1 with TRBJ1-2, with TRBD1 matching 8 bases. V lost 5 bases, J lost 8 bases, and 7 bases stayed unmatched. Germline V gene data show CDR1 as MGHRA and CDR2 as YSYEKL. CDR3 length equals 13 residues. The chain's CDR3 is CASSYDRGTGYTF. CDR3 bases: TGCGCCAGCAGCTACGACAGGGGCACAGGCTACACCTTC.

This sequence joins TRBV7-6 and TRBJ2-5; the D gene is possibly TRBD2 (7 bases). Germline V gene data show CDR1 as SGHVS and CDR2 as FNYEAQ. Trimming took off 4 bases at V and 5 bases at J, with 14 bases between the two ends. CDR3 length: 14 residues. The CDR3 protein is CASSSKGGRETQYF. The CDR3 coding sequence is TGTGCCAGCAGCTCAAAGGGGGGGCGGGAGACCCAGTACTTC.

The chain couples TRBV11-3 to TRBJ2-1, with TRBD2 matching over 8 bases. The V and J ends lost 6 bases and 10 bases, in that order; junction bases with no gene match: 8. Germline values: CDR1 SGHNT, CDR2 YENEEA. CDR3 length: 13 amino acids. This CDR3 is CASRLELAEEQFF. CDR3 in DNA: TGTGCCAGCAGACTCGAACTAGCGGAGGAGCAGTTCTTC. Complete variable domain (other parts from reference TRBV11-3 and TRBJ2-1): EAGVVQSPRYKIIEKKQPVAFWCNPISGHNTLYWYLQNLGQGPELLIRYENEEAVDDSQLPKDRFSAERLKGVDSTLKIQPAELGDSAVYLCASRLELAEEQFFGPGTRLTVL.

J is TRBJ2-1 and V is TRBV28; 8 nucleotides match TRBD1. Germline loops: CDR1 MDHEN, CDR2 SYDVKM. Trimming at V came to 6 bases and at J to 8 bases, leaving 9 bases not matched to a gene. The CDR3 has 14 residues. This CDR3 reads CASSPSDRAHEQFF. The CDR3 nucleotides read TGTGCCAGCAGCCCCTCGGACAGGGCTCATGAGCAGTTCTTC.

The chain couples TRBV6-5 to TRBJ1-1, with a tentative D call TRBD1 (5 bases). Trimming took 0 bases from V and 6 from J, leaving 14 bases between them. This CDR3 is built from 15 residues. CDR1 MNHEY and CDR2 SVGAGI come from the germline V gene. CDR3 sequence: CASSYSPWGGAEAFF. CDR3 nucleotides: TGTGCCAGCAGTTACTCACCTTGGGGGGGAGCTGAAGCTTTCTTT.

This clone has more than one count but fewer than ten. The chain joins TRBV2 to TRBJ1-1, with D possibly TRBD1 on 5 matching bases. With 5 bases removed from V and 8 bases from J, the gap between germline ends came to 9 bases. From germline, CDR1 is SNHLY and CDR2 FYNNEI. The CDR3 contains 11 residues. The DNA for the CDR3 is TGTGCCAGCAGTTCGGACATGGAAGCTTTCTTT. Its translation is CASSSDMEAFF.

This rearrangement joins TRBV7-9 to TRBJ2-3; maybe TRBD1 (6 bases). Trimming stripped 2 bases from V and 1 base from J, with 13 bases between. CDR1 SEHNR and CDR2 FQNEAQ come from the germline V gene (reference sequence). CDR3 length: 16 amino acids. The CDR3 DNA is TGTGCCAGCAGCTTAATTCTGGGGGCCGGCACAGATACGCAGTATTTT. Its translation is CASSLILGAGTDTQYF.